This T cell receptor beta chain was profiled in a study of beta chain features in type 1 diabetes. Study-wide results and limits: Significant though moderate, a shortening of TCRB CDR3s appeared in all four CD4+ subsets of Type 1 diabetes patients. Compared with healthy donors, patients appeared to share more similar naive, central memory and regulatory TCRB repertoires.

This clone has a handful of counts. No antigen is known for it. The CDR3 extends over 13 amino acids. The germline gives CDR1 GTSNPN, CDR2 SVGIG (reference sequence). The V end was cut by 7 bases, the J end by 3 bases, with 15 bases between. Investigators reverse transcribed all isolated RNA, so they sequenced expressed TCRB transcripts. Here immunoSEQ multiplex PCR was the method, and the copy in TCRdb shows in-frame clones only, minus some. The table lists 200,000 to 300,000 clones, roughly 20% of them singletons. Sequencing was carried out using naive CD4+ T cells from blood. The TCR sequence derives from a woman aged 40 to 50 with type 1 diabetes. V gene TRBV30 combines with J gene TRBJ1-1, with a possible D match to TRBD1 (5 bases). For the CDR3, the DNA is TGTGCCTTAAGTCGGGGGAGCGACACTGAAGCTTTCTTT. Protein product: CALSRGSDTEAFF.